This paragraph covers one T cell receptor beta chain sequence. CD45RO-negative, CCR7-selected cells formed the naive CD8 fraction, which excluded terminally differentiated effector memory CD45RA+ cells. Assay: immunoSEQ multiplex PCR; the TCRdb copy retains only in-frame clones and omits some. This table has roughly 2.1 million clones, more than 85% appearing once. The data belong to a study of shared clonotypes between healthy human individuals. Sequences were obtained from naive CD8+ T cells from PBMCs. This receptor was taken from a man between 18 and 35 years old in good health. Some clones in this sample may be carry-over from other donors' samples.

The CDR3 DNA follows: TGTGCCAGCAGCGGTCGCTCGGGGGACACTGAAGCTTTCTTT. Its translation: CASSGRSGDTEAFF. The chain carries TRBV9 and TRBJ1-1; a possible D gene is TRBD1 (5 bases). V was cut by 3 bases and J by 3 bases, with 12 bases left in between. The CDR3 covers 14 residues. Germline assignment: CDR1 SGDLS and CDR2 YYNGEE.